Listed below are T cell receptor beta chains from one sample, sequenced in a study of T cells in Graves' hyperthyroidism and ophthalmopathy. TCRdb analysed the multiplex PCR reads with MiXCR anew, one entry per CDR3 protein. The sample holds 200,000 to 250,000 distinct CDR3 sequences, around a sixth seen once. Specimen: blood. Every receptor here comes from a woman aged 45-65 years with Graves' hyperthyroidism. Both conserved end residues are part of each CDR3. The order of the fields is CDR3 length, D gene, V gene, J gene, CDR3 protein. A D gene is named only where the DNA matches it firmly.

CDR3 length: 10; D gene: -; V gene: TRBV11-3; J gene: TRBJ1-1; CDR3 protein: CASSQVEAFF
CDR3 length: 12; D gene: -; V gene: TRBV20-1; J gene: TRBJ1-1; CDR3 protein: CSASDSPPEAFF
CDR3 length: 13; D gene: -; V gene: TRBV5-6; J gene: TRBJ2-5; CDR3 protein: CASSLSGPETQYF
CDR3 length: 15; D gene: TRBD1; V gene: TRBV2; J gene: TRBJ2-5; CDR3 protein: CASSLRTGGGETQYF
CDR3 length: 12; D gene: TRBD1; V gene: TRBV6-1; J gene: TRBJ1-2; CDR3 protein: CASSQQGPGYTF
CDR3 length: 12; D gene: -; V gene: TRBV30; J gene: TRBJ1-5; CDR3 protein: CAWSGSNQPQHF
CDR3 length: 16; D gene: TRBD2; V gene: TRBV11-3; J gene: TRBJ2-3; CDR3 protein: CASRSGVAGLTDTQYF
CDR3 length: 11; D gene: -; V gene: TRBV7-2; J gene: TRBJ1-6; CDR3 protein: CASSVALPLHF
CDR3 length: 13; D gene: -; V gene: TRBV28; J gene: TRBJ2-7; CDR3 protein: CASSRDRTHEQYF
CDR3 length: 11; D gene: -; V gene: TRBV6-5; J gene: TRBJ2-1; CDR3 protein: CASSYTGEQFF
CDR3 length: 15; D gene: TRBD2; V gene: TRBV4-1; J gene: TRBJ2-3; CDR3 protein: CASTTSSGSTDTQYF
CDR3 length: 15; D gene: -; V gene: TRBV20-1; J gene: TRBJ2-7; CDR3 protein: CSARVLGTTRYEQYF
CDR3 length: 13; D gene: -; V gene: TRBV30; J gene: TRBJ1-1; CDR3 protein: CAWSVTRNTEAFF
CDR3 length: 13; D gene: TRBD1; V gene: TRBV30; J gene: TRBJ1-1; CDR3 protein: CACMGQMNTEAFF
CDR3 length: 13; D gene: -; V gene: TRBV20-1; J gene: TRBJ1-5; CDR3 protein: CSARVGGLRPQHF
CDR3 length: 16; D gene: TRBD1; V gene: TRBV5-5; J gene: TRBJ1-1; CDR3 protein: CASSFDRGQGNTEAFF
CDR3 length: 15; D gene: -; V gene: TRBV15; J gene: TRBJ2-2; CDR3 protein: CATSRAWPGGGELFF
CDR3 length: 18; D gene: TRBD2; V gene: TRBV9; J gene: TRBJ2-2; CDR3 protein: CASSVNPRLAGGTGELFF
CDR3 length: 14; D gene: -; V gene: TRBV25-1; J gene: TRBJ1-5; CDR3 protein: CASSKGRNNQPQHF
CDR3 length: 15; D gene: TRBD2; V gene: TRBV28; J gene: TRBJ2-7; CDR3 protein: CASSLPSSGRYEQYF
CDR3 length: 15; D gene: -; V gene: TRBV6-1; J gene: TRBJ1-5; CDR3 protein: CASSVSRPLDGPQHF
CDR3 length: 14; D gene: TRBD1; V gene: TRBV27; J gene: TRBJ2-2; CDR3 protein: CASSLQGGTGELFF
CDR3 length: 14; D gene: TRBD2; V gene: TRBV5-1; J gene: TRBJ2-7; CDR3 protein: CASRWGSAGDEQYF
CDR3 length: 11; D gene: -; V gene: TRBV3-1; J gene: TRBJ2-3; CDR3 protein: CASSQQDTQYF
CDR3 length: 15; D gene: TRBD1; V gene: TRBV27; J gene: TRBJ2-7; CDR3 protein: CASRYGTGGTYEQYF
CDR3 length: 13; D gene: -; V gene: TRBV27; J gene: TRBJ2-7; CDR3 protein: CASSLSIGHEQYF
CDR3 length: 16; D gene: TRBD2; V gene: TRBV14; J gene: TRBJ2-1; CDR3 protein: CASSQAEVAGGNEQFF
CDR3 length: 14; D gene: -; V gene: TRBV6-1; J gene: TRBJ2-2; CDR3 protein: CASRIQGYTGELFF
CDR3 length: 14; D gene: -; V gene: TRBV20-1; J gene: TRBJ2-6; CDR3 protein: CSARVGDGANVLTF
CDR3 length: 12; D gene: -; V gene: TRBV28; J gene: TRBJ1-2; CDR3 protein: CASMTRSYGYTF
CDR3 length: 11; D gene: TRBD1; V gene: TRBV29-1; J gene: TRBJ2-4; CDR3 protein: CSAGQGDIQYF
CDR3 length: 14; D gene: TRBD2; V gene: TRBV11-2; J gene: TRBJ2-1; CDR3 protein: CASSRTSAINEQFF
CDR3 length: 14; D gene: -; V gene: TRBV25-1; J gene: TRBJ2-7; CDR3 protein: CASSAIEPIYEQYF
CDR3 length: 14; D gene: -; V gene: TRBV28; J gene: TRBJ1-1; CDR3 protein: CASSPRDLDTEAFF
CDR3 length: 16; D gene: TRBD2; V gene: TRBV7-3; J gene: TRBJ2-1; CDR3 protein: CASSGLAGRSRDEQFF
CDR3 length: 12; D gene: -; V gene: TRBV2; J gene: TRBJ2-5; CDR3 protein: CASSAVEETQYF
CDR3 length: 16; D gene: -; V gene: TRBV28; J gene: TRBJ2-5; CDR3 protein: CASSQGGSSNQETQYF
CDR3 length: 14; D gene: -; V gene: TRBV14; J gene: TRBJ1-6; CDR3 protein: CASSHGGQGSPLHF
CDR3 length: 14; D gene: TRBD2; V gene: TRBV20-1; J gene: TRBJ2-1; CDR3 protein: CSLAGTSGNNEQFF
CDR3 length: 13; D gene: -; V gene: TRBV28; J gene: TRBJ2-7; CDR3 protein: CASSSRVTYEQYF
CDR3 length: 16; D gene: TRBD2; V gene: TRBV28; J gene: TRBJ2-5; CDR3 protein: CASTLLGRERLETQYF
CDR3 length: 16; D gene: -; V gene: TRBV20-1; J gene: TRBJ2-3; CDR3 protein: CSARLRIGRGTDTQYF
CDR3 length: 15; D gene: -; V gene: TRBV9; J gene: TRBJ2-2; CDR3 protein: CASSGVAEGAGELFF
CDR3 length: 16; D gene: -; V gene: TRBV20-1; J gene: TRBJ2-3; CDR3 protein: CSAREGGGSATDTQYF
CDR3 length: 16; D gene: TRBD1; V gene: TRBV30; J gene: TRBJ2-7; CDR3 protein: CAWSSSRDRGRYEQYF
CDR3 length: 13; D gene: -; V gene: TRBV5-1; J gene: TRBJ2-1; CDR3 protein: CASSLGGWNEQFF
CDR3 length: 15; D gene: TRBD1; V gene: TRBV25-1; J gene: TRBJ1-1; CDR3 protein: CASSEPEQGSTEAFF
CDR3 length: 14; D gene: TRBD2; V gene: TRBV6-1; J gene: TRBJ2-1; CDR3 protein: CASNREAEYNEQFF
CDR3 length: 13; D gene: -; V gene: TRBV20-1; J gene: TRBJ2-5; CDR3 protein: CSARVAGQETQYF
CDR3 length: 12; D gene: -; V gene: TRBV6-1; J gene: TRBJ2-3; CDR3 protein: CASSYNADTQYF
CDR3 length: 15; D gene: -; V gene: TRBV11-3; J gene: TRBJ2-5; CDR3 protein: CASSLDPGPGETQYF
CDR3 length: 14; D gene: -; V gene: TRBV7-3; J gene: TRBJ1-1; CDR3 protein: CASSAVPSGTEAFF
CDR3 length: 16; D gene: -; V gene: TRBV7-6; J gene: TRBJ2-2; CDR3 protein: CASSATGTDNTGELFF
CDR3 length: 14; D gene: TRBD1; V gene: TRBV5-1; J gene: TRBJ1-1; CDR3 protein: CASSSQGENTEAFF